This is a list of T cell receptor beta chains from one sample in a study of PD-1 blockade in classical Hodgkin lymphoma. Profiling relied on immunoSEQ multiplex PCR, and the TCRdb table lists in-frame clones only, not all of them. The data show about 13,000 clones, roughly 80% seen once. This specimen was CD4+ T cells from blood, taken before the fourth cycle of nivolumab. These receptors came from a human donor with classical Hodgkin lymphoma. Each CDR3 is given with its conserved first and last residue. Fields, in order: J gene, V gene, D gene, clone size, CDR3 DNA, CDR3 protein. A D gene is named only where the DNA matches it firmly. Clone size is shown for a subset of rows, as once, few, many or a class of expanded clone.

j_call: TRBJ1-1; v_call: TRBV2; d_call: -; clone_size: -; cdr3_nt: TGTGCCAGCACTCAGGCCGGGATCTTCAATATAGCTTTCTTT; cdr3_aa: CASTQAGIFNIAFF
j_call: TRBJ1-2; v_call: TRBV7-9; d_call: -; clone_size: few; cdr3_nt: TGTGCCAGCAGCTTAAACGGTGGAGGGGGCTACACCTTC; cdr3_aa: CASSLNGGGGYTF
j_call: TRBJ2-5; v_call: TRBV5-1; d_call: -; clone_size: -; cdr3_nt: TGCGCCAGCAGCTTGGATGGCCTCCAAGAGACCCAGTACTTC; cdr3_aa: CASSLDGLQETQYF
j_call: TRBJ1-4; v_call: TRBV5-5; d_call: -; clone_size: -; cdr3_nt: TGTGCCAGCAGCCTGGGGGGACCTTATGAAAAACTGTTTTTT; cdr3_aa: CASSLGGPYEKLFF
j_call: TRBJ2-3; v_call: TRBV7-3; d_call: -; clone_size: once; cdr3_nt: TGTGCCAGCAGCTTAAGAAGGGAGGATACGCAGTATTTT; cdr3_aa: CASSLRREDTQYF
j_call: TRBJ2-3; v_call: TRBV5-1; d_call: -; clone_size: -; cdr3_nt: TGCGCCAGCAGCTTGGGGGGAGGAGGGACAGATACGCAGTATTTT; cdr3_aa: CASSLGGGGTDTQYF
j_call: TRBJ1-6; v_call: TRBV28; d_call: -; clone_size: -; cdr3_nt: TGTGCCAGCAGTATCCTTAATAATTCACCCCTCCACTTT; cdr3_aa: CASSILNNSPLHF
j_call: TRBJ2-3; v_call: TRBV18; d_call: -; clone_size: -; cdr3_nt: TGTGCCAGCTCACCACCGCTCCGACCTTTTCAGTATTTT; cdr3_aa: CASSPPLRPFQYF
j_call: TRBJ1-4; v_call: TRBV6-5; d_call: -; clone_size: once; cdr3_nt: TGTGCCAGCAGTTACGGTCGGAGTGTCGGAAGCGAAAAACTGTTTTTT; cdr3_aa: CASSYGRSVGSEKLFF
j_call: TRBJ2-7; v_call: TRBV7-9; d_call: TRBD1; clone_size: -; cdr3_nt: TGTGCCAGCAGCTTTAGAGGGGGGACAGGTCTTTCGTACGAGCAGTACTTC; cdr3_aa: CASSFRGGTGLSYEQYF
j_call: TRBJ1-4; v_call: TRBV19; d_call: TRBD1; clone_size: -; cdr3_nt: TGTGCCATTAGCCGGGACAGGGGTGAAAAACTGTTTTTT; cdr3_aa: CAISRDRGEKLFF
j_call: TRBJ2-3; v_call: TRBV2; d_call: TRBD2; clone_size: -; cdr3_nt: TGTGCCAGCAGCGCAGGACTAGCGGGAGGCACAGATACGCAGTATTTT; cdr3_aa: CASSAGLAGGTDTQYF
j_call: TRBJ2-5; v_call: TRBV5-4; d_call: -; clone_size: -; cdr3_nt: TGTGCCAGCAGCCGCGCCAGGGAGCAAGAGACCCAGTACTTC; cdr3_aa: CASSRAREQETQYF
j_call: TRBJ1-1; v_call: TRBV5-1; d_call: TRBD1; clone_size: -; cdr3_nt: TGCGCCAGCAGCTCCCCCGGGACAGTATTGACTTTCTTT; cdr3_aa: CASSSPGTVLTFF
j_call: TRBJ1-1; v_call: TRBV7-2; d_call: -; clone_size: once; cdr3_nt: TGTGCCAGCAGCTTAGCCGGTGAGGGCACTGAAGCTTTCTTT; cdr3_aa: CASSLAGEGTEAFF
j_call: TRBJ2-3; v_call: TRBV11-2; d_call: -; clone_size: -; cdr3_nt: TGTGCCAGCAGCCCCCAGGGATTGAGCACAGATACGCAGTATTTT; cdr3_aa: CASSPQGLSTDTQYF
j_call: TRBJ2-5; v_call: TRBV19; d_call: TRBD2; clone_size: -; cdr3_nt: TGTGCCAGTAGTATAGTAGCGGGGGCGGAAGAGACCCAGTACTTC; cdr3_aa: CASSIVAGAEETQYF
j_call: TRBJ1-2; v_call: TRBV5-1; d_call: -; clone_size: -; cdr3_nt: TGCGCCAGCAGCGCAGCCCAGACAGGAACCTATGGCTACACCTTC; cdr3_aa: CASSAAQTGTYGYTF
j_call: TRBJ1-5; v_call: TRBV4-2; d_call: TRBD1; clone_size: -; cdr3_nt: TGTGCCAGCAGCCAAGATGACCGCAGGGGGAATCAGCCCCAGCATTTT; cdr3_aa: CASSQDDRRGNQPQHF
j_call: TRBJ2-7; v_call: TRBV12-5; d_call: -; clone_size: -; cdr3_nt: TGTGCTAGTGGTTACGACGGTGGATCCTACGAGCAGTACTTC; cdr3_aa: CASGYDGGSYEQYF
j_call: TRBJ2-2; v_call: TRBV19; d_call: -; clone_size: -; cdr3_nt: TGTGCCAGTACCAACGGGCCAACTAACACCGGGGAGCTGTTTTTT; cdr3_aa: CASTNGPTNTGELFF
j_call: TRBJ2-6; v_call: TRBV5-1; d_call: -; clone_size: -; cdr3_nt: TGCGCCAGCAGCTACCCAGGCTCTGGGGCCAACGTCCTGACTTTC; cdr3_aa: CASSYPGSGANVLTF
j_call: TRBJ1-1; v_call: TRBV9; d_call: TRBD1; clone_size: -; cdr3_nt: TGTGCCAGCAGCGCACCGGGACAGTGGAGCACTGAAGCTTTCTTT; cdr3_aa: CASSAPGQWSTEAFF
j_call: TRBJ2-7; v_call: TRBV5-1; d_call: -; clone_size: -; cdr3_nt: TGCGCCAGCAGCATTTTACAGGGAACCTACGAGCAGTACTTC; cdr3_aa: CASSILQGTYEQYF
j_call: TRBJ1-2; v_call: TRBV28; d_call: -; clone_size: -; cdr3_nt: TGTGCCAGCAAGTTCTGGACACAGAATGGCTACACCTTC; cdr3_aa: CASKFWTQNGYTF
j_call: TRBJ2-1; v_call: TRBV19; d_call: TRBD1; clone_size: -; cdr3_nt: TGTGCCAGTAGTTCCGACAGGGGGCTGAGCAATGAGCAGTTCTTC; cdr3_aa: CASSSDRGLSNEQFF
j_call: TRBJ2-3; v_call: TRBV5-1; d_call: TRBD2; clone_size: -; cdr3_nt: TGCGCCAGCAGCCCGACCGTTAGCGGGGTTTTGGTAGATACGCAGTATTTT; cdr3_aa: CASSPTVSGVLVDTQYF
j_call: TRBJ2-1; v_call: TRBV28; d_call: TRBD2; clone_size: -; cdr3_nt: TGTGCCAGCAGTTTGGGGGGAGGGGTACATGTTGAGCAGTTCTTC; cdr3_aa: CASSLGGGVHVEQFF
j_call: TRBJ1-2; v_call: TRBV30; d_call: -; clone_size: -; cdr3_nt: TGTGCCTGGAGTAAACTGAGGGGGTATGGCGGCTACACCTTC; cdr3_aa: CAWSKLRGYGGYTF
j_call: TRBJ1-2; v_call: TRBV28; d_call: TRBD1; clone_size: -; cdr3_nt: TGTGCCAGCAGTCTGACAGGGGGCTATGGCTACACCTTC; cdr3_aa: CASSLTGGYGYTF
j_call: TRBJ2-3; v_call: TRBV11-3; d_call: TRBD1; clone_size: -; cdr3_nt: TGTGCCAGCAGCCCGCTCCAGGGGGCAGATACGCAGTATTTT; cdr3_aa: CASSPLQGADTQYF
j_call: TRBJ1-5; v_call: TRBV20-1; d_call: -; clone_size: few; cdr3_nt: TGCAGTGCAGGGAGTTCTCAGCCCCAGCATTTT; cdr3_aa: CSAGSSQPQHF
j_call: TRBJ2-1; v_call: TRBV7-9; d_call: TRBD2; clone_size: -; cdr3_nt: TGTGCCAGCAGCTTAAGCGGGGCGGGGCCCCACAATGAGCAGTTCTTC; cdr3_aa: CASSLSGAGPHNEQFF
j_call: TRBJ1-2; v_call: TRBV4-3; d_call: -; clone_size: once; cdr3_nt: TGCGCCAGCAGCCAAGAGGCAGGGTGGGGGCGAGGCTACACCTTC; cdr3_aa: CASSQEAGWGRGYTF
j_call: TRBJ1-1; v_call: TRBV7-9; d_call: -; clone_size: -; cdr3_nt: TGTGCCAGCAGCTTAGATCTCCAGGGTGAAGCTTTCTTT; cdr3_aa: CASSLDLQGEAFF
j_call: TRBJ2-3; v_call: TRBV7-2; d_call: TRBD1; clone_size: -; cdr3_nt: TGTGCCAGCAGCTTAAACAGGGGGGCAGATACGCAGTATTTT; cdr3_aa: CASSLNRGADTQYF
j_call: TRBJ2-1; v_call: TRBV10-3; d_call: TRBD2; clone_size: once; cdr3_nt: TGTGCCATCAGTGAGGGGACTAGCGGGCGGGATGAGCAGTTCTTC; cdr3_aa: CAISEGTSGRDEQFF
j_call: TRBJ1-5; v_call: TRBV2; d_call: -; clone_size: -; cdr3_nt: TGTGCCAGCAGTGAGGGGGGAGGGGATCAGCCCCAGCATTTT; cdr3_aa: CASSEGGGDQPQHF
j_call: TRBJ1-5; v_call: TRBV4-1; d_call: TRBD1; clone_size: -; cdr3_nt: TGCGCCAGCAGCCAAGATCCGGCAGGGGGGAATCGGCAGCCCCAGCATTTT; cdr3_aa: CASSQDPAGGNRQPQHF
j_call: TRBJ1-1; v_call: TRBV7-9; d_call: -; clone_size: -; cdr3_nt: TGTGCCAGCAGCTTAGAAGGGGGGAGCACTGAAGCTTTCTTT; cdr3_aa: CASSLEGGSTEAFF
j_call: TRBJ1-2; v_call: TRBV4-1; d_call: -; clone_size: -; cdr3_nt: TGCGCCAGCAGCCAAGGAAGTACGGTGAGATCCTATGGCTACACCTTC; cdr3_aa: CASSQGSTVRSYGYTF